The source of this T cell receptor beta chain is a study of T cells in Graves' hyperthyroidism and ophthalmopathy. Findings and caveats of the study: From stable hyperthyroidism, ophthalmopathy was set apart by a 13 V-J model. In the blood, most expanded thyroid clonotypes above 0.001 appeared as well.

Investigators excluded patients with uncontrolled infection, other autoimmune disease, pregnancy or lactation. The study based diagnoses on clinical symptoms, serum thyroxine and TRAb, thyroid ultrasound and orbital computed tomography. The ends lost 4 bases at V and 0 bases at J; junction bases unmatched: 7. The CDR3 is 16 amino acids. Looked up from germline, CDR1 is SQVTM and CDR2 is ANQGSEA. Amplification yielded TCR beta CDR3 regions, with RNA transcripts as the source. The HTBI primer set served for first-round RT-PCR of the TCR CDR3. TCRdb recomputed calls from the multiplex PCR reads with MiXCR, one row per CDR3 protein. This sample yields 480,000 or so distinct CDR3 sequences, of which approximately 48% are seen a single time; 35% to 50% belongs to the top ten. The table lists this clonotype with many counts. The antigen remains unidentified.

This TCR derives from an adult woman with Graves' disease, either hyperthyroidism or ophthalmopathy (not recorded which). Sequencing was carried out using peripheral blood or thyroid tissue (not recorded which). The V gene is TRBV29-1, the J gene TRBJ1-4; the match to TRBD1 covers 8 bases. The CDR3 nucleotides read TGCAGCGTTGCGCCAGGGGGCATCGCAACTAATGAAAAACTGTTTTTT. This encodes CSVAPGGIATNEKLFF.